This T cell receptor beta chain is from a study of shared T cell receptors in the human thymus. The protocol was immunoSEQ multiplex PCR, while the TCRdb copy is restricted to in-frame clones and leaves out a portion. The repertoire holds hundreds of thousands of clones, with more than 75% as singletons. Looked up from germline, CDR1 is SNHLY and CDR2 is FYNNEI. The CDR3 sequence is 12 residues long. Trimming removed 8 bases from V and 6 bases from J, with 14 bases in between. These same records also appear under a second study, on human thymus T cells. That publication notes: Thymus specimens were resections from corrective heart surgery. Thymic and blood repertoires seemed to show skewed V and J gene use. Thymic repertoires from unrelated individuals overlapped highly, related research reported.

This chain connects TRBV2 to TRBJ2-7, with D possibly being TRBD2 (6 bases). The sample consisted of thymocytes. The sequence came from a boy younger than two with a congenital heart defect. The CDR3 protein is CASFTGVGEQYF. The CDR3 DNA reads TGTGCCAGCTTCACGGGAGTAGGCGAGCAGTACTTC. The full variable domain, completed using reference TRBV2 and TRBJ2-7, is EPEVTQTPSHQVTQMGQEVILRCVPISNHLYFYWYRQILGQKVEFLVSFYNNEISEKSEIFDDQFSVERPDGSNFTLKIRSTKLEDSAMYFCASFTGVGEQYFGPGTRLTVT.